This entry concerns a single TCR beta chain. Some clones are missing from TCRdb's copy, which holds only in-frame ones; the method was immunoSEQ multiplex PCR. This table has tens of thousands of clones, about 89% appearing once. These data originate in a study of T cells in localized non-small cell lung cancer. This CDR3 region has 16 residues. Germline CDR1 is SGDLS and CDR2 is YYNGEE. V lost 0 bases and J 16 bases, leaving 23 bases between the germline ends. Sequencing was performed on peripheral blood, taken before any cancer treatment. The TCR was taken from a man between 40 and 70 years old with stage I squamous cell lung carcinoma. This sequence joins TRBV9 and TRBJ1-6; weak D call: TRBD1 (5 bases). CDR3 nucleotides: TGTGCCAGCAGCGTAGCCTATGGACACCAGAAGGGGCCTCTCCACTTT. Protein sequence: CASSVAYGHQKGPLHF.